This T cell receptor (beta chain) came from a study of Ad26.COV2.S vaccination and SARS-CoV-2 variants. On the study more broadly: Recipients of Ad26.COV2.S got it intramuscularly, once or twice 56 days apart. Findings of the study overall: Similar non-spike TCR breadth was seen in vaccine and placebo recipients. The placebo group had lower spike-specific TCR breadth than the vaccine recipients did. Substantial breadth in spike-specific CD8+ and CD4+ T cell responses was reportedly seen after vaccination.

As regards this clone: What it binds is not known.

The treatment is: roughly 20 received Ad26.COV2.S at low or high dose, single or two shots; about 5 received placebo; per-sample allocation not given. The study sampled participants on day 63 after the first vaccine or placebo injection. Looked up from germline, CDR1 is MNHEY and CDR2 is SVGAGI. Trimming took 6 bases from V and 6 from J; bases not matched to a gene: 14. CDR3 length: 15 residues. TCRdb's copy holds only in-frame clones and misses some; the assay was immunoSEQ multiplex PCR. This sample carries around 320,000 clones, about nine tenths of them seen once, and the ten largest clones take around 3.5%.

The chain links TRBV6-5 to TRBJ2-7; 7 nucleotides agree with TRBD1. The receptor was isolated from a person between 18 and 65 years old who received the Ad26.COV2.S COVID-19 vaccine or a placebo. The source was peripheral blood, collected in a trial of Ad26.COV2.S vaccine versus placebo. CDR3 residues: CASRPDRDIFGEQYF. In DNA form, the CDR3 reads TGTGCCAGCAGACCAGACAGGGACATCTTCGGCGAGCAGTACTTC.